This TCR beta chain is from a study of shared clonotypes between healthy human individuals. Study-level background: Per donor, three plates held CD4 naive cells, three held CD4 memory, two held CD8 naive and one held CD8 memory.

Genomic DNA from each subset was divided evenly over several immunoSEQ plates. TCRdb's table, derived via immunoSEQ multiplex PCR, lists solely in-frame clones and lacks some. The sample lists around 1,100,000 clones; approximately 75% were seen once. The study's findings and limits: Inspection by rarefaction showed sorted-subset sequencing to be incomplete despite large depth. A handful of donors held about 5% of naive CD4 clonotypes in common.

With regard to this clone: The antigen is unknown.

V lost 4 bases to trimming and J lost 13 bases, with 9 bases between them. The CDR3 has 9 residues. The germline V gene encodes CDR1 DFQATT and CDR2 SNEGSKA (reference sequence). Sequenced input: memory CD4+ T cells from PBMCs. Subset meaning: CD45RA-negative fraction. The chain links TRBV20-1 to TRBJ2-3; D is uncertain. This clonotype originated in a man between 18 and 35 years old in good health. Some clones in this sample may be carry-over from other donors' samples. CDR3 DNA: TGCAGTGCTATGGGATCGGAGTATTTT. It yields the protein CSAMGSEYF.